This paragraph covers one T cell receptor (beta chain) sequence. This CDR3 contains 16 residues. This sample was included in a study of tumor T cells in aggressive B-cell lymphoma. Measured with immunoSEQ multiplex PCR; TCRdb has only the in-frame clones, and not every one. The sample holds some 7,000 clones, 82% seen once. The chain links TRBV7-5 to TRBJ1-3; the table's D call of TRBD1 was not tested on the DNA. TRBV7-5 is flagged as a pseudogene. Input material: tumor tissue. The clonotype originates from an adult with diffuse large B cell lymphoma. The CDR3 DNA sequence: TGTGTCAGAAGCTTCGGACAGGGAGTTGCTGGAAACACCATATATTTT. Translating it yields CVRSFGQGVAGNTIYF.